One and the same sample provided the 26 T cell receptor beta chains below, sequenced in a study of blood T cell repertoires in COVID-19. The data were produced by immunoSEQ multiplex PCR, yet TCRdb's version contains in-frame clones alone and is incomplete. Of about 76,000 clones listed, 65% to 90% are singletons. Sequenced sample: peripheral blood. Every receptor here comes from a man at least 80 years old with acute or convalescent COVID-19.

This chain links TRBV27 with TRBJ2-5; a weak D match, TRBD2 (7 bases). Germline CDR1 is MNHEY and CDR2 is SMNVEV (reference sequence). V was trimmed by 2 bases and J by 7 bases, leaving 14 bases between them. This CDR3 spans 14 amino acids. Here the CDR3 reads CASSLAGARGTQYF. The CDR3 DNA sequence: TGTGCCAGCAGTTTAGCGGGGGCCAGGGGGACCCAGTACTTC.

The V and J genes are TRBV4-2 and TRBJ1-5; 9 positions agree with TRBD1. The CDR3 loop spans 16 amino acids. The trim removed 1 base at V and 6 bases at J, leaving 7 bases unmatched. The germline gives CDR1 LGHNA, CDR2 YNFKEQ. CDR3 loop: CASSQGRDRDFQPQHF. Written as DNA, the CDR3 is TGTGCCAGCAGCCAAGGCCGGGACAGGGATTTTCAGCCCCAGCATTTT.

The chain employs TRBV2 and TRBJ1-5; D uncertain. Germline CDR1 is SNHLY and CDR2 is FYNNEI. The CDR3 covers 14 residues. Trimming pared 1 base from V and 3 bases from J, leaving 7 bases between. CDR3 sequence: CASSEGIFNQPQHF. The CDR3 nucleotides are TGTGCCAGCAGTGAAGGTATATTCAATCAGCCCCAGCATTTT.

The chain carries TRBV4-1 and TRBJ2-7; 13 positions agree with TRBD2. The junction had 3 bases not matched to a gene; V was cut back by 5 bases and J by 2 bases. CDR3 length equals 15 residues. In germline, CDR1 is MGHRA, CDR2 YSYEKL. For the CDR3, the DNA is TGCGCCAGCAGCGAAGGGACTAGCGGGGCCTACGAGCAGTACTTC. It codes for CASSEGTSGAYEQYF.

This rearrangement joins TRBV7-2 to TRBJ1-6; D possibly corresponds to TRBD1 (5 bases). The CDR3 length is 15 residues. V was pared by 1 base and J by 6 bases, with 10 bases between. Germline assignment: CDR1 SGHTA and CDR2 FQGNSA. The CDR3 bases are TGTGCCAGCAGCTTAGTAAGGGGTCCTAATTCACCCCTCCACTTT. Protein sequence: CASSLVRGPNSPLHF.

This clone showed up just a few times. The chain combines TRBV11-2 with TRBJ2-7, with 10 bases aligning to TRBD2. The CDR3 consists of 15 residues. Germline CDR1 reads SGHAT; CDR2 reads FQNNGV. The junction had 7 bases not matched to a gene; V was cut back by 1 base and J by 7 bases. This CDR3 reads CASSLALAGVGEQYF. The CDR3 coding sequence is TGTGCCAGCAGCTTAGCCCTAGCGGGGGTCGGGGAGCAGTACTTC.

This chain joins TRBV2 and TRBJ2-6, with D possibly TRBD1 on 5 matching bases. The germline V gene has CDR1 SNHLY and CDR2 FYNNEI. The CDR3 is made up of 16 amino acids. V lost 7 bases and J 0 bases, leaving 13 bases between the germline ends. The CDR3 sequence: CASNRQGRSGANVLTF. DNA of the CDR3: TGTGCCAGCAATAGGCAGGGTCGCTCTGGGGCCAACGTCCTGACTTTC.

This chain connects TRBV6-1 to TRBJ1-1; D gene uncertain. V dropped 0 bases and J dropped 1 base, with 12 bases sitting between them. This CDR3 is built from 16 residues. CDR1 and CDR2 (germline): MNHNS, SASEGT. The CDR3 loop reads CASSEAVEGWNTEAFF. Here the CDR3 DNA reads TGTGCCAGCAGTGAAGCGGTTGAGGGTTGGAACACTGAAGCTTTCTTT.

V is TRBV7-6 and J is TRBJ2-5; 8 bases align to TRBD2. CDR1 SGHVS and CDR2 FNYEAQ come from the germline V gene. This CDR3 has 15 amino acids. V was clipped by 5 bases and J by 4 bases; unmatched bases: 9. CDR3 region: CASSKPLAAGETQYF. As DNA, the CDR3 is TGTGCCAGCAGCAAACCACTAGCGGCCGGAGAGACCCAGTACTTC.

The chain joins TRBV15 to TRBJ1-6; TRBD1 matches at 10 bases. The CDR3 contains 15 residues. The V segment lost 0 bases and the J segment 14 bases; nucleotides outside the gene matches: 7. Per the germline V gene, CDR1 is LNHNV and CDR2 is YYDKDF (reference sequence). CDR3 sequence (DNA): TGTGCCACCAGCAGAGATTTTGACAGGGGGCTCACCCTCCACTTT. Translated, it gives CATSRDFDRGLTLHF.

V is TRBV19 and J is TRBJ2-7, with D possibly being TRBD2 (6 bases). This CDR3 spans 14 amino acids. V lost 9 bases and J lost 0, with 15 bases in between. CDR1 and CDR2 (germline): LNHDA, SQIVND (reference sequence). The CDR3 DNA sequence: TGTGCCAGCGGCTCGGCGGGGAGCTCCTACGAGCAGTACTTC. This codes for CASGSAGSSYEQYF.

J is TRBJ1-4 and V is TRBV28, with D perhaps TRBD1 (6 bases). Germline V lookup: CDR1 MDHEN, CDR2 SYDVKM. The V end lost 4 bases, the J end lost 3 bases, and 15 bases lay between the germline ends. CDR3 length equals 16 residues. In nucleotides, the CDR3 is TGTGCCAGCAGTTCCGCGGGGCGGGGGCCTAATGAAAAACTGTTTTTT. Translating it yields CASSSAGRGPNEKLFF.

The V and J genes are TRBV25-1 and TRBJ1-2; 8 bases map to TRBD1. Looked up from germline, CDR1 is MGHDK and CDR2 is SYGVNS. Trimming at V came to 6 bases and at J to 8 bases, leaving 17 bases not matched to a gene. The CDR3 loop spans 16 amino acids. The CDR3, as DNA: TGTGCCAGCAGCCAAGTTGGGGACAGGAAGAGTAGGGGCTACACCTTC. Its protein product is CASSQVGDRKSRGYTF.

The chain joins TRBV12-5 to TRBJ2-1; a possible D gene is TRBD1 (7 bases). The CDR3 length is 16 residues. V lost 4 bases, J lost 0 bases, and 13 bases lay in between. Germline loops: CDR1 LGHNT, CDR2 FRNRAP. CDR3 protein: CASGWQGGPSYNEQFF. The DNA of the CDR3 is TGTGCTAGTGGTTGGCAGGGGGGTCCCTCCTACAATGAGCAGTTCTTC.

The genes are TRBV4-2 and TRBJ1-2; the match to TRBD1 covers 7 bases. V gave up 0 bases and J gave up 2 bases; unmatched junction bases: 6. The CDR3 has 16 amino acids. Per the germline V gene, CDR1 is LGHNA and CDR2 is YNFKEQ. As DNA, the CDR3 is TGTGCCAGCAGCCAAGATCAGAGGGGGCCCAACTATGGCTACACCTTC. It specifies CASSQDQRGPNYGYTF.

The chain combines TRBV14 with TRBJ1-5; 9 positions agree with TRBD1. Germline CDR1 SGHDN, CDR2 FVKESK. The CDR3 totals 22 residues. V trimming: 4 bases; J trimming: 0 bases; junction bases outside the gene matches: 22. CDR3 nucleotide sequence: TGTGCCAGCAGCCTAAACGAATGTCCGGGACAGGGAGGAGAGTATAGCAATCAGCCCCAGCATTTT. This sequence encodes CASSLNECPGQGGEYSNQPQHF.

The chain combines TRBV6-5 with TRBJ2-3; D is possibly TRBD2 (6 bases). V lost 7 bases and J 3 bases, leaving 8 bases between the germline ends. This CDR3 contains 12 residues. Germline V gene data show CDR1 as MNHEY and CDR2 as SVGAGI. CDR3 sequence reads: CASTGETDTQYF. The CDR3 DNA reads as TGTGCCAGCACGGGAGAGACAGATACGCAGTATTTT.

The chain employs TRBV23-1 and TRBJ1-5; the D is unclear. TRBV23-1 is an ORF for which the function is uncertain. The CDR3 has 18 residues. The V gene lost 4 bases and the J gene lost 0 bases, with 19 bases spanning the gap. The CDR3: CASSPVLGQLYSNQPQHF. DNA of the CDR3: TGCGCCAGCAGTCCCGTTCTTGGGCAGCTCTATAGCAATCAGCCCCAGCATTTT.

This chain joins TRBV5-1 and TRBJ2-1; 8 bases line up with TRBD1. Germline-derived CDR1 and CDR2 are SGHRS and YFSETQ. V was clipped by 3 bases and J by 8 bases; unmatched bases: 7. This CDR3 contains 14 residues. The CDR3 here is CASSWTGSWDEQFF. The CDR3 nucleotides read TGCGCCAGCAGCTGGACAGGGTCTTGGGATGAGCAGTTCTTC. Variable domain in full (rest from reference TRBV5-1 and TRBJ2-1): KAGVTQTPRYLIKTRGQQVTLSCSPISGHRSVSWYQQTPGQGLQFLFEYFSETQRNKGNFPGRFSGRQFSNSRSEMNVSTLELGDSALYLCASSWTGSWDEQFFGPGTRLTVL.

This rearrangement joins TRBV2 to TRBJ2-1; D not resolved. V was pared by 5 bases and J by 10 bases, with 12 bases between. The CDR3 contains 12 residues. Germline loops: CDR1 SNHLY, CDR2 FYNNEI. The CDR3, as DNA: TGTGCCAGCAGTTCGCTGGCGCGGGAGCAGTTCTTC. Its translation: CASSSLAREQFF.

This clone was recorded only once. This sequence joins TRBV11-2 and TRBJ1-1; TRBD1 matches 8 bases. The trim removed 0 bases at V and 5 bases at J, leaving 11 bases unmatched. Germline V lookup: CDR1 SGHAT, CDR2 FQNNGV. CDR3 length equals 17 residues. The CDR3 DNA reads as TGTGCCAGCAGCTTAGATCGAGGACAGGGTGTTTGGACTGAAGCTTTCTTT. It encodes CASSLDRGQGVWTEAFF.

The rearrangement links TRBV5-4 to TRBJ2-3; weak D call: TRBD1 (6 bases). Germline CDR1 reads SGHNT; CDR2 reads YYREEE (reference sequence). CDR3 length: 14 residues. V lost 5 bases to trimming and J lost 0 bases, with 10 bases between them. The CDR3 here is CASRMDSSTDTQYF. DNA of the CDR3: TGTGCCAGCAGGATGGACAGTAGCACAGATACGCAGTATTTT.

The rearrangement joins TRBV28 to TRBJ2-1, with D perhaps matching TRBD2 (5 bases). Trimming took 1 base from V and 3 from J, leaving 13 bases between them. The CDR3 runs 16 residues. Germline V lookup: CDR1 MDHEN, CDR2 SYDVKM. The CDR3 coding sequence is TGTGCCAGCAGTTTATTCAGGACTCCTGACTACAATGAGCAGTTCTTC. Amino acids: CASSLFRTPDYNEQFF. The full variable domain, completed using reference TRBV28 and TRBJ2-1, is DVKVTQSSRYLVKRTGEKVFLECVQDMDHENMFWYRQDPGLGLRLIYFSYDVKMKEKGDIPEGYSVSREKKERFSLILESASTNQTSMYLCASSLFRTPDYNEQFFGPGTRLTVL.

CDR3 sequence reads: CASSFIGTGGTEAFF. The CDR3 DNA follows: TGTGCCAGCAGCTTCATCGGGACAGGGGGCACTGAAGCTTTCTTT. The V and J genes are TRBV7-3 and TRBJ1-1; 11 bases match TRBD1. The CDR3 is 15 amino acids. Trimming at V came to 3 bases and at J to 4 bases, leaving 4 bases not matched to a gene. In germline, CDR1 is SGHTA, CDR2 FQGTGA.

J is TRBJ2-2 and V is TRBV28; TRBD1 agrees at 7 bases. Germline V gene lookup returns CDR1 MDHEN and CDR2 SYDVKM. CDR3 length: 14 amino acids. V lost 7 bases, J lost 6 bases, and 8 bases stayed unmatched. Here the CDR3 reads CASTPTGMAGELFF. As DNA, the CDR3 is TGTGCCAGCACCCCGACAGGGATGGCCGGGGAGCTGTTTTTT.

This chain joins TRBV24-1 and TRBJ2-7, with 7 bases identical to TRBD1. CDR1 and CDR2 from the germline V gene are KGHDR and SFDVKD. V was clipped by 4 bases and J by 3 bases; unmatched bases: 11. The CDR3 covers 16 residues. The CDR3 region is CATSDPKTGNFYEQYF. The CDR3 DNA follows: TGTGCCACCAGTGACCCAAAGACAGGGAATTTCTACGAGCAGTACTTC.